This T cell receptor beta chain is from a study of Ad26.COV2.S vaccination and SARS-CoV-2 variants (dated by TCRdb to the early 2020s). For the study in its entirety: Donors in the vaccine arm were drawn from COV1001, a phase I-IIa trial of Ad26.COV2.S in healthy adults that was multicentre, randomized, double-blind and placebo-controlled. Ad26.COV2.S was given intramuscularly at 5x10^10 or 1x10^11 viral particles, as a single shot or as two shots 56 days apart. Sequencing of the TCRbeta repertoire served to evaluate the specificity and breadth of SARS-CoV-2-reactive T cell receptors following Ad26.COV2.S vaccination. The TCR-sequenced set comprised about 32 samples: approximately 19 Ad26.COV2.S vaccine recipients, 5 placebo recipients and 8 SARS-CoV-2 convalescent individuals. Trial participants were randomized into five groups of five: low-dose or high-dose Ad26.COV2.S given once or twice, or placebo on both occasions. Blinding of investigators to trial group allocation was maintained during experiments and outcome assessment.

The research as a whole found: Vaccine and placebo recipients had comparable non-spike TCR breadth, which fits with the vaccine containing only spike. According to the authors, total T cell responses may have been underestimated by the TCR breadth and depth analyses. After vaccination, substantial breadth of spike-specific CD8+ and CD4+ T cell responses was reported. Spike-specific TCR breadth was higher in Ad26.COV2.S recipients than in placebo recipients (P = 0.0014). The study was not powered for comparison of responses between vaccine doses or regimens.

TCRbeta CDR3 regions were sequenced with the immunoSEQ Assay. After extraction, genomic DNA underwent amplification by bias-controlled multiplex PCR, followed by high-throughput sequencing. In the source study's methods: To quantify the absolute abundance of every unique TCRbeta CDR3 region, sequences were collapsed and filtered. T cell fraction was estimated by normalization of TCRbeta template counts to usable DNA, with usable DNA being measured through amplification of reference genes present in all nucleated cells. Repertoire TCRs were annotated as SARS-CoV-2-specific by exact matching of V gene, CDR3 amino acid sequence and J gene to a known reactive TCR set. The reference SARS-CoV-2 TCR set was obtained from MIRA and was filtered for enrichment in COVID-19-positive ImmuneCODE repertoires, whereby public or cross-reactive TCRs were removed. Drawing on the MIRA antigens, annotated TCRs were analysed further at the level of specific ORF or position within ORF. Depth was the summed frequency of annotated unique rearrangements, while breadth was defined as annotated unique rearrangements over total unique productive rearrangements. Group comparisons of TCR breadth used two-sided Wilcoxon rank-sum tests. TCRdb mirrors the immuneACCESS table, restricted to in-frame sequences. Some clones are absent from its copies; in checked studies, under half trace to an unresolved V gene, and the reason for the others is unknown. That table furnishes V, J and clone size, whereas the DNA furnished D and trimming. The sample table records 350,000 to 400,000 clones; around 91% of these occur just once. The ten biggest clones cover approximately 1.9% of the sample.

The CDR3 measures 14 amino acids from cysteine to phenylalanine. The sequence is cut down to CDR3 DNA, 42 bases in frame from base 1. The germline ends are 7 bases apart after V is trimmed by 2 bases and J by 3 bases. The germline V gene yields SGHVS for CDR1 and FQNEAQ for CDR2. On this clone itself: Its antigen remains undetermined. No clone much larger than this one lies a single base away; base qualities are absent.

The sample's treatment or condition, from its label and the paper: around 19 received Ad26.COV2.S at low or high dose, single or two shots; roughly five received placebo; per-sample allocation not given. Repertoires of vaccine and placebo recipients were sequenced from samples taken on day 63 after the first injection. In Cohort 1b, some 25 adults aged 18-55 years were enrolled at a single site in Boston, USA, between 29 July and 7 August 2020. As a vaccine, Ad26.COV2.S was a replication-incompetent adenovirus type 26 vector that expressed a prefusion-stabilized SARS-CoV-2 spike protein derived from the original Wuhan strain.

This specimen was peripheral blood, taken in a trial of Ad26.COV2.S vaccine versus placebo. The origin of this receptor is a person aged 18-60 years who received the Ad26.COV2.S COVID-19 vaccine or a placebo. Recombination joined TRBV7-8 with TRBJ1-4; a confident D gene designation cannot be given. CDR3 sequence: CASSLRSPNEKLFF. The bases are TGTGCCAGCAGCTTACGTTCCCCTAATGAAAAACTGTTTTTT.